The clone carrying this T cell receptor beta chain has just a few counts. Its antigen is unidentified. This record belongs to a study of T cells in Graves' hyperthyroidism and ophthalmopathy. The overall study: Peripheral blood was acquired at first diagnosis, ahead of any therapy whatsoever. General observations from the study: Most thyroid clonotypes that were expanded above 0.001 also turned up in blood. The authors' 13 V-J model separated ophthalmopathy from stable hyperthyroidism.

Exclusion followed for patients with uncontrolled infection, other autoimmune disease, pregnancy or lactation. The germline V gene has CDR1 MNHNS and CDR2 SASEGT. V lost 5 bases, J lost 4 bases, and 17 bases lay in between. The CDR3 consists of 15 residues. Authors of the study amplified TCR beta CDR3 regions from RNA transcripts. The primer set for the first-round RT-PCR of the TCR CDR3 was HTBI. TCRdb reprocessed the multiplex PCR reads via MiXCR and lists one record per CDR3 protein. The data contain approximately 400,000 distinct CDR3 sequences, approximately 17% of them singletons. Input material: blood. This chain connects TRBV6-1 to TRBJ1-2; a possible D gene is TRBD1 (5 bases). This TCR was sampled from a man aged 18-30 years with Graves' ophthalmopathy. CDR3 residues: CASSPGGSGGYGYTF. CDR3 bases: TGTGCCAGCAGTCCGGGGGGATCCGGGGGCTATGGCTACACCTTC.